This T cell receptor beta chain was sequenced during a study of long-term antiretroviral therapy in people with HIV. Study-level findings and limits: Even long-term ART left TRB diversity below transplant donor controls, despite gains. HIV repertoire CDR3 lengths ranged less widely than those of controls.

With respect to this clone: Its antigen is currently unknown.

It was version v3.0 of the immunoSEQ assay that was run at survey level. TCRdb's table, derived via immunoSEQ multiplex PCR, lists solely in-frame clones and lacks some. Counted here are around 20,000 clones, 85% occurring once; the ten biggest clones make up 3.9%. From germline, CDR1 is SGHVS and CDR2 FNYEAQ. The CDR3 is 16 amino acids. J gave up 3 bases and V 3 bases, and 6 bases lay outside the gene matches. The chain couples TRBV7-6 to TRBJ2-1, with 9 bases aligning to TRBD2. The sample consisted of unsorted PBMCs, taken around 4 years after starting antiretroviral therapy. This TCR derives from a man aged 18 to 29 with HIV. CDR3 in amino acids: CASSFRIAGVYNEQFF. DNA of the CDR3: TGTGCCAGCAGCTTCCGAATAGCGGGGGTCTACAATGAGCAGTTCTTC.